The 15 T cell receptor beta chains reported below all come from one sample, sequenced in a study of cytomegalovirus exposure and HLA in healthy donors. The PCR ran on 60 Vbeta and 13 Jbeta primers. Sequencing used immunoSEQ multiplex PCR; TCRdb keeps in-frame clones, though not all of them. The table shows roughly 150,000 clones, with roughly 84% occurring only once. Sequencing input: PBMCs. The source is a boy between 2 and 15 years old in good health and CMV-seronegative.

CDR3 DNA sequence: TGCAGCGTCGGGACAGGGAGTACCTACGAGCAGTACTTC. Translated, it gives CSVGTGSTYEQYF. The chain is built from TRBV29-1 and TRBJ2-7; 9 bases map to TRBD1. The CDR3 consists of 13 residues. Germline CDR1 and CDR2: SQVTM and ANQGSEA. V lost 6 bases to trimming and J lost 2 bases; unmatched junction nucleotides: 5.

V and J are TRBV28 and TRBJ1-1; D might be TRBD1 (6 bases). V was clipped by 6 bases and J by 1 base, with 12 bases between them. Per germline, CDR1 MDHEN and CDR2 SYDVKM. The CDR3 is 14 residues long. CDR3 bases: TGTGCCAGCAGGGTGACAGGACGGAACACTGAAGCTTTCTTT. This encodes CASRVTGRNTEAFF.

CDR3 in DNA: TGTGCCAGCAGCCCTCCGGGAACTAGCGGGGGGTTTGCAGATACGCAGTATTTT. Its protein is CASSPPGTSGGFADTQYF. V usage is TRBV9 and J usage is TRBJ2-3; TRBD2 agrees at 12 bases. CDR3 size: 18 residues. J lost 4 bases, V lost 4 bases, and 13 bases had no gene match. Germline CDR1 is SGDLS and CDR2 is YYNGEE.

The chain uses TRBV6-6 and TRBJ2-1, with 9 bases that match TRBD2. The CDR3 is made up of 15 amino acids. V gave up 6 bases and J gave up 9 bases; unmatched junction bases: 12. Germline CDR1 and CDR2: MNHNY and SVGAGI (reference sequence). The CDR3: CASRGEASGKSEQFF. Written as DNA, the CDR3 is TGTGCCAGCAGAGGGGAGGCTAGCGGGAAGAGTGAGCAGTTCTTC.

The chain combines TRBV2 with TRBJ2-4; TRBD1 might be the D (6 bases). Germline V gene lookup returns CDR1 SNHLY and CDR2 FYNNEI. The CDR3 spans 16 residues. V shed 8 bases and J shed 0 bases, with 17 bases lying between them. DNA for the CDR3: TGTGCCAGCGCAGAAGGGACAAATCTAGCCAAAAACATTCAGTACTTC. Translated: CASAEGTNLAKNIQYF.

The chain joins TRBV11-2 to TRBJ2-7; 9 nucleotides agree with TRBD1. The trim removed 6 bases at V and 3 bases at J, leaving 12 bases unmatched. CDR3 length: 16 amino acids. The germline V gene has CDR1 SGHAT and CDR2 FQNNGV. CDR3 residues: CASRSRDSDRGYEQYF. The CDR3, as DNA: TGTGCCAGCAGATCGCGTGACTCGGACAGGGGCTACGAGCAGTACTTC.

The CDR3 DNA reads as TGTGCCAGCAGCCCAAAGCGGGAGGGCCTCTACGAGCAGTACTTC. This translates into CASSPKREGLYEQYF. The rearrangement uses TRBV7-3 and TRBJ2-7, with TRBD2 matching over 10 bases. Trimming at V came to 5 bases and at J to 3 bases, leaving 7 bases not matched to a gene. Germline assignment: CDR1 SGHTA and CDR2 FQGTGA. The CDR3 extends over 15 amino acids.

The chain has TRBV15 and TRBJ2-1, with D possibly being TRBD2 (6 bases). This CDR3 contains 16 residues. Per the germline V gene, CDR1 is LNHNV and CDR2 is YYDKDF (reference sequence). V lost 3 bases, J lost 0 bases, and 12 bases lay in between. CDR3 loop: CATSSIRRGSYNEQFF. As DNA, the CDR3 is TGTGCCACCAGCAGTATTAGGCGGGGCTCCTACAATGAGCAGTTCTTC. The full variable domain, with the rest looked up from reference TRBV15 and TRBJ2-1, is DAMVIQNPRYQVTQFGKPVTLSCSQTLNHNVMYWYQQKSSQAPKLLFHYYDKDFNNEADTPDNFQSRRPNTSFCFLDIRSPGLGDTAMYLCATSSIRRGSYNEQFFGPGTRLTVL.

This clone came up a few times. J is TRBJ1-6 and V is TRBV27; tentative D call: TRBD1 (6 bases). The length of the CDR3 is 19 residues. Trimming pared 8 bases from V and 0 bases from J, leaving 23 bases between. Germline V lookup: CDR1 MNHEY, CDR2 SMNVEV (reference sequence). In nucleotides, the CDR3 is TGTGCCAGCGGACGAGGAAGGACAGACCTAAGCTCCTATAATTCACCCCTCCACTTT. As protein: CASGRGRTDLSSYNSPLHF.

In nucleotides, the CDR3 is TGTGCCAGCAGCTGGACTCAGGTCCTAGCGGGAAGTAAGCAGTTCTTC. This sequence encodes CASSWTQVLAGSKQFF. The chain couples TRBV7-2 to TRBJ2-1; 9 nucleotides match TRBD2. This CDR3 is 16 amino acids long. V gave up 4 bases and J gave up 11 bases; unmatched junction bases: 15. CDR1 is SGHTA, CDR2 FQGNSA, per germline.

The chain's CDR3 is CASSQVRGHYEQYF. In DNA form, the CDR3 reads TGTGCCAGCAGCCAAGTAAGGGGCCACTACGAGCAGTACTTC. This chain uses TRBV14 with TRBJ2-7; tentatively, D is TRBD1 (5 bases). Germline V gene lookup returns CDR1 SGHDN and CDR2 FVKESK. V was shortened by 1 base and J by 3 bases, with 10 bases between the two germline ends. The CDR3 consists of 14 residues.

The chain has TRBV5-1 and TRBJ2-1; D ambiguous. Germline-derived CDR1 and CDR2 are SGHRS and YFSETQ. The CDR3 totals 16 residues. Trimming pared 3 bases from V and 5 bases from J, leaving 18 bases between. The CDR3 DNA is TGCGCCAGCAGCTGGCAGGTTGTACACCCCAACAATGAGCAGTTCTTC. It translates to CASSWQVVHPNNEQFF.

V usage is TRBV4-3 and J usage is TRBJ1-3; no clear D gene. Germline assignment: CDR1 LGHNA and CDR2 YSLEER. The CDR3 contains 17 residues. Trimming left V 1 base short and J 0 bases short, with 13 bases between. The CDR3 is CASSQVLRPPSGNTIYF. In DNA, the CDR3 is TGCGCCAGCAGCCAAGTCCTCAGGCCGCCCTCTGGAAACACCATATATTTT.

On this clone itself: One junction end does not reproduce the germline sequence, and a read error may be involved. The J gene is TRBJ2-1, the V gene TRBV6-1, with a possible D match to TRBD1 (6 bases). Germline CDR1 reads MNHNS; CDR2 reads SASEGT. The CDR3 contains 11 residues. The CDR3 region has the DNA TGTGCCAGCAGTGAAGCCTGGGGGCAGATCTTC. Translation gives CASSEAWGQIF.

The rearrangement links TRBV2 to TRBJ1-1, with D possibly being TRBD1 (5 bases). Trimming stripped 8 bases from V and 2 bases from J, with 15 bases between. The germline CDR1 and CDR2 sequences are SNHLY and FYNNEI. This CDR3 contains 14 residues. In DNA, the CDR3 is TGTGCCAGCTCGGGGGGACCCGTAAACACTGAAGCTTTCTTT. It encodes CASSGGPVNTEAFF. The full variable domain, in which reference TRBV2 and TRBJ1-1 provide the parts outside the CDR3, is EPEVTQTPSHQVTQMGQEVILRCVPISNHLYFYWYRQILGQKVEFLVSFYNNEISEKSEIFDDQFSVERPDGSNFTLKIRSTKLEDSAMYFCASSGGPVNTEAFFGQGTRLTVV.